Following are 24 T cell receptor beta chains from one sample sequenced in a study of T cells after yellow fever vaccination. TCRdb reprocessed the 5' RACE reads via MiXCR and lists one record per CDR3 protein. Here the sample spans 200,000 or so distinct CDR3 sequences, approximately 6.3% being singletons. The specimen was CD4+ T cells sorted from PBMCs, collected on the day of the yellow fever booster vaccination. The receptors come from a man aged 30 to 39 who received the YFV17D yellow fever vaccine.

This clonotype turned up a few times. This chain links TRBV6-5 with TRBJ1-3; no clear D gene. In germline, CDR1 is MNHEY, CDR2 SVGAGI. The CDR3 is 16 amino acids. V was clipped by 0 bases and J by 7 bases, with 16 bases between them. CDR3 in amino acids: CASSYSMSSRGNTIYF. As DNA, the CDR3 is TGTGCCAGCAGTTACTCGATGTCCAGTCGAGGGAACACCATATATTTT.

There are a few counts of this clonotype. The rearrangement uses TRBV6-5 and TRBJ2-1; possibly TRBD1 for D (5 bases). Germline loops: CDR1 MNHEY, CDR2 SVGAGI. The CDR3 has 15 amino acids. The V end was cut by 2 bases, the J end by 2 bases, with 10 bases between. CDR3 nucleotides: TGTGCCAGCAGTTACACACAGGCTCCCTACAATGAGCAGTTCTTC. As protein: CASSYTQAPYNEQFF.

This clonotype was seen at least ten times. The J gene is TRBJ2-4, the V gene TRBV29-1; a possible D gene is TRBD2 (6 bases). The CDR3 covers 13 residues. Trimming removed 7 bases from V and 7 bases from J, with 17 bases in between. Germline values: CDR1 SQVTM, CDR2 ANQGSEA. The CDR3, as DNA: TGCAGCGGCCGGGACTTCGATGCGAACATTCAGTACTTC. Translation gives CSGRDFDANIQYF.

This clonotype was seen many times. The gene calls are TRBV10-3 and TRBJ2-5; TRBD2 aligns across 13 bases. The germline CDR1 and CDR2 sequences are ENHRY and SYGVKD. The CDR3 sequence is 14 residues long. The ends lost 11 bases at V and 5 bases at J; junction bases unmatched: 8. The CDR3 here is CAATGTSGIETQYF. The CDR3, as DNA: TGTGCCGCCACCGGGACTAGCGGGATTGAGACCCAGTACTTC.

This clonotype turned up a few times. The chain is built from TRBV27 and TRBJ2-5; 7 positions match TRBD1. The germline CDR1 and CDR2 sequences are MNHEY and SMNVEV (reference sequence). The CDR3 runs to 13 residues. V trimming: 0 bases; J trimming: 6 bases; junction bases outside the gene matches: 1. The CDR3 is CASSLSRGQTQYF. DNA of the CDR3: TGTGCCAGCAGTTTATCTAGGGGGCAGACCCAGTACTTC.

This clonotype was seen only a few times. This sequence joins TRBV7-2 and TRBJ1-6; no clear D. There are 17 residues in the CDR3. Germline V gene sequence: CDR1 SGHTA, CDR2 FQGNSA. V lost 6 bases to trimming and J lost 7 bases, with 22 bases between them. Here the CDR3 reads CASSRNWVGFSNSPLHF. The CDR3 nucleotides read TGTGCCAGCAGTCGCAATTGGGTGGGCTTCTCCAATTCACCCCTCCACTTT.

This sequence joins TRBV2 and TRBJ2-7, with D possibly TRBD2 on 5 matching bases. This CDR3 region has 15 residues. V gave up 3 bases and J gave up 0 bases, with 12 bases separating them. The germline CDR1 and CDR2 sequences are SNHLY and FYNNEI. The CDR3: CASSEEVLHSYEQYF. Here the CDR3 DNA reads TGTGCCAGCAGTGAGGAGGTTCTACACTCCTACGAGCAGTACTTC.

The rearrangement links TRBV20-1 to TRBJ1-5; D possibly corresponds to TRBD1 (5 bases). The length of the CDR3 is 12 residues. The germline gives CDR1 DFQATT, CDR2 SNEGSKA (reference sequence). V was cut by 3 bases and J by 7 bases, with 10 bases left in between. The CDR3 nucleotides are TGCAGTGCTAGCCGGAGGGGACAGCCCCAGCATTTT. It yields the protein CSASRRGQPQHF.

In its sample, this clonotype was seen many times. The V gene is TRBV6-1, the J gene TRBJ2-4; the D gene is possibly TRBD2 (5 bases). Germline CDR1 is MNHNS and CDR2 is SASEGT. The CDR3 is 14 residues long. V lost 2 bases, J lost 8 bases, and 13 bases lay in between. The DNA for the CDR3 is TGTGCCAGCAGTGAAAATGGTAGCGAAGACATTCAGTACTTC. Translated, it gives CASSENGSEDIQYF.

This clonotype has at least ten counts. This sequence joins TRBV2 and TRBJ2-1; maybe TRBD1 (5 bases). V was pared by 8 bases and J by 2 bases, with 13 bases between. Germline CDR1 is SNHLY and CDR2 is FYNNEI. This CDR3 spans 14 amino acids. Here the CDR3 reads CASESAGTYNEQFF. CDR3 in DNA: TGTGCCAGCGAATCGGCAGGGACCTACAATGAGCAGTTCTTC.

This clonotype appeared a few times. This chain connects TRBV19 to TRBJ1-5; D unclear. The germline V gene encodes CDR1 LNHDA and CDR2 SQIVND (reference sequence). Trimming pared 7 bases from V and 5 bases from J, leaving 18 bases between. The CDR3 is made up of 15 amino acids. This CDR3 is CASTTAPGSYQPQHF. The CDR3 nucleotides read TGTGCCAGTACAACAGCCCCGGGATCGTATCAGCCCCAGCATTTT.

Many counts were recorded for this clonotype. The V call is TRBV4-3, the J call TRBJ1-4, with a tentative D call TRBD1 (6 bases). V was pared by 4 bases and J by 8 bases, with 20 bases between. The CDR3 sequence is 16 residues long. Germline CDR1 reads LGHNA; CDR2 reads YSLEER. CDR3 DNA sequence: TGCGCCAGCAGCCGCGAGGGTCGGGGGCGCACGGAAAAACTGTTTTTT. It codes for CASSREGRGRTEKLFF.

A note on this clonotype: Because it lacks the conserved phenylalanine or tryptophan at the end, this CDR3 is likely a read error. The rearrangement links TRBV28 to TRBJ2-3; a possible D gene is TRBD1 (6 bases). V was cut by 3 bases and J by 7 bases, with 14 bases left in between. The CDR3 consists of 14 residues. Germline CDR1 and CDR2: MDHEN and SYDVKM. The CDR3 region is CASSLQGRVNTQYY. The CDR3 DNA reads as TGTGCCAGCAGTTTGCAGGGGCGGGTAAATACGCAGTATTAT.

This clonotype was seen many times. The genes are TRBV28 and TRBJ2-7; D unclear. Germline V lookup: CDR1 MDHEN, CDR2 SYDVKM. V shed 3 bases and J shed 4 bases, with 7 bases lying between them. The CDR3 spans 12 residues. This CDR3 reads CASSLSDYEQYF. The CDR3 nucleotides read TGTGCCAGCAGTTTGTCCGATTACGAGCAGTACTTC.

As DNA, the CDR3 is TGTGCCAGCAGCTACGGAGGGAAAGCCCAGTACTTC. It encodes CASSYGGKAQYF. The V gene is TRBV7-2, the J gene TRBJ2-5; perhaps TRBD2 as D (6 bases). Germline V gene sequence: CDR1 SGHTA, CDR2 FQGNSA. Trimming left V 4 bases short and J 9 bases short, with 12 bases between. CDR3 size: 12 residues. Filled out from reference TRBV7-2 and TRBJ2-5, the complete variable domain reads GAGVSQSPSNKVTEKGKDVELRCDPISGHTALYWYRQSLGQGLEFLIYFQGNSAPDKSGLPSDRFSAERTGGSVSTLTIQRTQQEDSAVYLCASSYGGKAQYFGPGTRLLVL.

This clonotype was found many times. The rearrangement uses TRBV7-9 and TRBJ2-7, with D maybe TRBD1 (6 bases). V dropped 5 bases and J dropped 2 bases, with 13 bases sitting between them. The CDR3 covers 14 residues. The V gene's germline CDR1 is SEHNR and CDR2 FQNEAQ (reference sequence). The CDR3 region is CASSAPGQTYEQYF. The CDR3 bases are TGTGCCAGCAGCGCTCCGGGACAAACCTACGAGCAGTACTTC.

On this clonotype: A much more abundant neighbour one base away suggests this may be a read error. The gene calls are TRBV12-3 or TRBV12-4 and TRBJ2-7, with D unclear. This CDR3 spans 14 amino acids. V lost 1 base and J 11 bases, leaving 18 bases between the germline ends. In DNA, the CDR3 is TGTGCCAGCAGTTTAGTTATGTTGGCCGGCGAAAAGTACTTC. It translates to CASSLVMLAGEKYF.

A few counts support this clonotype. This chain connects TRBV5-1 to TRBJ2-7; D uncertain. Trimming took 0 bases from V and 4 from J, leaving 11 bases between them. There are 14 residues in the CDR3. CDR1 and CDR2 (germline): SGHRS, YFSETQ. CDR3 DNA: TGCGCCAGCAGCTTGGACGCCTCGAATTACGAGCAGTACTTC. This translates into CASSLDASNYEQYF.

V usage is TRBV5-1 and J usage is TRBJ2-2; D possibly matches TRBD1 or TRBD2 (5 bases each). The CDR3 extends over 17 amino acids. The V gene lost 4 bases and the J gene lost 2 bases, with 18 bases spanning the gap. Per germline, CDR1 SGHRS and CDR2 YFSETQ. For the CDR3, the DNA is TGCGCCAGCAGCCGCCTCCGGGACGGAAGTAACACCGGGGAGCTGTTTTTT. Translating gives CASSRLRDGSNTGELFF.

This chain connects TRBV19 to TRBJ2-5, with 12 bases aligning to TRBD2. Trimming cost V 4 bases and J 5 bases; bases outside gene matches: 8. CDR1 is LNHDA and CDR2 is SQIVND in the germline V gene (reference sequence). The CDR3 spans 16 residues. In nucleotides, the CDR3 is TGTGCCAGTAGTACCACCGGGACTAGCGGGTTGGAGACCCAGTACTTC. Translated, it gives CASSTTGTSGLETQYF.

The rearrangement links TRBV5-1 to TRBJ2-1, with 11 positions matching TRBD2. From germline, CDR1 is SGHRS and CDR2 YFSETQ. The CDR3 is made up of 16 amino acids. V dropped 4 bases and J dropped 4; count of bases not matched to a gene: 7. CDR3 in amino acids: CASSISGLAEYNEQFF. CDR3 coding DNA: TGCGCCAGCAGCATCTCGGGACTAGCGGAGTACAATGAGCAGTTCTTC.

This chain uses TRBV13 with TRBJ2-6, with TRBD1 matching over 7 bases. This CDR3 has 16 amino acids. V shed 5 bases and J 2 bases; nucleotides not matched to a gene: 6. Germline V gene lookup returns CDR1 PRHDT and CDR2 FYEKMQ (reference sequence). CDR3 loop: CASSLNRGTGANVLTF. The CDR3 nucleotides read TGTGCCAGCAGCCTAAACAGGGGTACTGGGGCCAACGTCCTGACTTTC.

This chain's CDR3 is CASSPQASSYNSPLHF. The DNA of the CDR3 is TGTGCCAGCAGCCCACAGGCGAGCTCCTATAATTCACCCCTCCACTTT. V usage is TRBV12-3 or TRBV12-4 and J usage is TRBJ1-6; a weak D match, TRBD1 (5 bases). V shed 6 bases and J shed 0 bases, with 12 bases lying between them. The CDR3 has 16 residues.

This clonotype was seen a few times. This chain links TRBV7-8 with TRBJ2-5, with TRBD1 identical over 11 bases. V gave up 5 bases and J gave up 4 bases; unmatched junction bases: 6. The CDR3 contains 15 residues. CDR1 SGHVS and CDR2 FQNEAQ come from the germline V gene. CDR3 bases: TGTGCCAGCAGCCCGCGGACAGGGGGCTTAGAGACCCAGTACTTC. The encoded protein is CASSPRTGGLETQYF. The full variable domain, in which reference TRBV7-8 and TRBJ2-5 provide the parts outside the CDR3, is GAGVSQSPRYKVAKRGQDVALRCDPISGHVSLFWYQQALGQGPEFLTYFQNEAQLDKSGLPSDRFFAERPEGSVSTLKIQRTQQEDSAVYLCASSPRTGGLETQYFGPGTRLLVL.